This T cell receptor (beta chain) stems from a study of blood T cell repertoires in COVID-19. Overall study: Samples came from the United States, Italy and Spain, spanning acute and convalescent COVID-19. In each case, the material was cDNA or gDNA derived from T cells, B-cell-depleted T cells, or PBMCs.

The CDR3 covers 14 residues. V lost 1 base and J lost 3, with 10 bases in between. The germline gives CDR1 SGHRS, CDR2 YFSETQ. Original methodology: Estimated nucleated cell counts came from reference gene primer amplification. Sequencing used immunoSEQ multiplex PCR; TCRdb keeps in-frame clones, though not all of them. The DNA was the basis for D and trimming; V, J and clone size are from that table. The sample carries some 50,000 clones, around nine tenths recorded once. The source material was peripheral blood. The rearrangement joins TRBV5-1 to TRBJ2-5, with TRBD1 as a possible D gene (5 bases). The source is a middle-aged man with acute or convalescent COVID-19. The CDR3 reads CASSLTGLKETQYF. CDR3 DNA: TGCGCCAGCAGCTTGACAGGTCTAAAAGAGACCCAGTACTTC.